A selection of T cell receptor beta chains follows, all from one sample in a study of post-analysis software for immune sequencing data. Each CDR3 protein is one row after TCRdb ran MiXCR on the PCR reads. The sample has hundreds of thousands of distinct CDR3 sequences; roughly half are singletons. The sample was blood. Source of these receptors: a girl aged 10-17 years with multiple sclerosis. CDR3s include the opening cysteine and the closing phenylalanine or tryptophan. A D gene is named only where the DNA matches it firmly. Where a row states a size, it is once, few, many or the class of an expanded clone; other rows omit it.

TRBD1	TRBV20-1	TRBJ1-4	NA	CSLTGGAEKLFF	TGCAGTCTTACAGGGGGCGCGGAAAAACTGTTTTTT
NA	TRBV7-9	TRBJ2-5	NA	CASSLRQGNAETQYF	TGTGCCAGCAGCTTAAGGCAGGGAAACGCAGAGACCCAGTACTTC
NA	TRBV6-5	TRBJ2-3	NA	CASSYVARLTDTQYF	TGTGCCAGCAGTTACGTCGCTCGTCTCACAGATACGCAGTATTTT
TRBD2	TRBV4-2	TRBJ2-1	NA	CASSQSGLAAYNERFF	TGTGCCAGCAGCCAATCCGGACTAGCGGCCTACAATGAGCGGTTCTTC
NA	TRBV6-5	TRBJ1-1	NA	CASSYRAPLTEAFF	TGTGCCAGCAGTTACAGGGCTCCCCTCACTGAAGCTTTCTTT
TRBD1	TRBV4-2	TRBJ1-5	NA	CASSQVDRGQNQPQHF	TGTGCCAGCAGCCAAGTCGACAGGGGGCAGAATCAGCCCCAGCATTTT
TRBD1	TRBV5-7	TRBJ2-1	NA	CASSLGPGQRNEQFF	TGTGCCAGCAGCTTGGGGCCGGGACAGAGAAATGAGCAGTTCTTC
NA	TRBV20-1	TRBJ2-1	NA	CSVSRRADNEQFF	TGCAGTGTCTCCCGGAGGGCGGACAATGAGCAGTTCTTC
NA	TRBV10-2	TRBJ2-7	few	CASSGLQKFEQYF	TGCGCCAGCAGTGGGCTCCAAAAGTTCGAGCAGTACTTC
NA	TRBV5-1	TRBJ2-7	once	CASAFNAFDEQYF	TGCGCCAGCGCATTTAACGCCTTCGACGAGCAGTACTTC
NA	TRBV5-1	TRBJ2-3	NA	CASSLEDRNTQYF	TGCGCCAGCAGCTTGGAGGACCGTAATACGCAGTATTTT
NA	TRBV29-1	TRBJ1-2	NA	CSVLDSTNYGYTF	TGCAGCGTTCTAGACAGTACTAACTATGGCTACACCTTC
NA	TRBV29-1	TRBJ2-1	NA	CSTRVPNSYNEQFF	TGCAGCACCAGGGTCCCCAACTCCTACAATGAGCAGTTCTTC
NA	TRBV19	TRBJ2-6	NA	CASSAWTASPGANVLTF	TGTGCCAGTAGTGCCTGGACAGCTTCGCCGGGGGCCAACGTCCTGACTTTC
NA	TRBV10-3	TRBJ2-7	NA	CAIRGMSDEQYF	TGTGCCATCAGAGGCATGTCCGACGAGCAGTACTTC
TRBD1	TRBV7-3	TRBJ2-5	NA	CASSFLGQGQETQYF	TGTGCCAGCAGCTTCCTGGGACAGGGCCAGGAGACCCAGTACTTC
TRBD2	TRBV11-2	TRBJ2-4	NA	CASSLGREALETQYF	TGTGCCAGCAGCTTAGGGCGGGAGGCTCTTGAGACTCAGTACTTC
TRBD2	TRBV5-1	TRBJ2-3	NA	CASSLVGTSADTQYF	TGCGCCAGCAGCTTGGTAGGGACTAGCGCAGATACGCAGTATTTT
TRBD2	TRBV9	TRBJ2-3	few	CASSARLAASTDTQYF	TGTGCCAGCAGCGCGCGACTAGCGGCTAGCACAGATACGCAGTATTTT
NA	TRBV27	TRBJ1-2	NA	CASSLRGPNYGCTF	TGTGCCAGCAGTTTAAGAGGGCCGAACTATGGCTGCACCTTC
TRBD2	TRBV5-1	TRBJ2-7	few	CASSLIPGGGYEQYF	TGCGCCAGCAGCTTGATACCGGGAGGAGGCTACGAGCAGTACTTC
NA	TRBV25-1	TRBJ2-4	NA	CASSDLRQYF	TGTGCCAGCAGTGACTTAAGGCAGTACTTC
NA	TRBV7-2	TRBJ2-5	few	CASSLGTQYF	TGTGCCAGCAGCTTAGGGACCCAGTACTTC
NA	TRBV4-1	TRBJ2-3	NA	CASSHPRSTDTQYF	TGCGCCAGCAGCCACCCACGCAGCACAGATACGCAGTATTTT
TRBD1	TRBV5-1	TRBJ2-7	NA	CASSLWQGADEQYF	TGCGCCAGCAGCTTGTGGCAGGGGGCCGACGAGCAGTACTTC
NA	TRBV6-1	TRBJ2-3	NA	CASSDVGRRADTQYF	TGTGCCAGCAGTGACGTAGGCAGAAGGGCAGATACGCAGTATTTT
TRBD1	TRBV6-1	TRBJ2-3	NA	CACLPGQEDTQYF	TGTGCCTGCCTACCGGGACAGGAAGATACGCAGTATTTT
TRBD1	TRBV3-1	TRBJ2-5	NA	CASSQDIGGLQETQYF	TGTGCCAGCAGCCAAGATATAGGGGGCCTCCAAGAGACCCAGTACTTC
NA	TRBV5-1	TRBJ2-5	NA	CASSLRSPYQETQYF	TGCGCCAGCAGCTTGAGGTCCCCGTACCAAGAGACCCAGTACTTC
NA	TRBV3-1	TRBJ1-5	once	CASSQGRINQPQHF	TGTGCCAGCAGCCAAGGACGGATCAATCAGCCCCAGCATTTT
TRBD2	TRBV10-3	TRBJ2-7	few	CAISIGLAGSYEQYF	TGTGCCATCAGTATTGGACTAGCGGGGTCGTACGAGCAGTACTTC
NA	TRBV21-1	TRBJ2-7	once	CASSTEGTPYEQYF	TGTGCCAGCAGCACAGAGGGAACCCCCTACGAGCAGTACTTC